This TCR beta chain was sequenced for a study of T cells after posttransplantation cyclophosphamide. Profiling relied on immunoSEQ multiplex PCR, and the TCRdb table lists in-frame clones only, not all of them. The data list about 30,000 clones, none observed once; approximately 3% falls to the top ten. This clone has a count of ten or more. Its antigen is currently unknown. Points from the study as a whole: Later post-transplant blood repertoires were often dominated by donor CD8+ memory clones. Blood and skin or GI T cell repertoires showed limited TRB overlap.

V trimming: 5 bases; J trimming: 0 bases; junction bases outside the gene matches: 3. The CDR3 loop spans 14 amino acids. CDR1 SNHLY and CDR2 FYNNEI come from the germline V gene. Sample: PBMCs. The V gene is TRBV2, the J gene TRBJ2-7; 8 bases agree with TRBD2. The clonotype originates from a woman aged 55-75 years in good health, CMV-negative, and a related stem cell transplant donor. The DNA of the CDR3 is TGTGCCAGCAGTACAGGACTAGCCTCCTACGAGCAGTACTTC. It yields the protein CASSTGLASYEQYF. Together with reference TRBV2 and TRBJ2-7, the CDR3 gives the full variable domain: EPEVTQTPSHQVTQMGQEVILRCVPISNHLYFYWYRQILGQKVEFLVSFYNNEISEKSEIFDDQFSVERPDGSNFTLKIRSTKLEDSAMYFCASSTGLASYEQYFGPGTRLTVT.